These 9 T cell receptor beta chains originate from one sample sequenced in a study of cytomegalovirus exposure and HLA in healthy donors. The PCR contained 60 Vbeta and 13 Jbeta primers. TCRdb's copy holds only in-frame clones and misses some; the assay was immunoSEQ multiplex PCR. This sample contains tens of thousands of clones. The sequenced sample consisted of PBMCs. These receptors originate from a woman aged 25 to 39 in good health and CMV-seropositive.

The V gene is TRBV28, the J gene TRBJ1-1, with a tentative D call TRBD1 (6 bases). CDR3 size: 15 residues. V was trimmed by 3 bases and J by 0 bases, leaving 11 bases between them. CDR1 is MDHEN and CDR2 is SYDVKM in the germline V gene. In nucleotides, the CDR3 is TGTGCCAGCAGTTTCCGGACAGTAATGAACACTGAAGCTTTCTTT. This sequence encodes CASSFRTVMNTEAFF.

The chain has TRBV29-1 and TRBJ1-2; no firm D call. Germline CDR1 and CDR2: SQVTM and ANQGSEA. V was shortened by 6 bases and J by 9 bases, with 17 bases between the two germline ends. The CDR3 is made up of 12 amino acids. The CDR3 DNA is TGCAGCGTGCGGGTCACAATCTCGCGCTACACCTTC. This encodes CSVRVTISRYTF.

The rearrangement links TRBV30 to TRBJ2-7; 8 bases align to TRBD2. The CDR3 covers 15 residues. Per germline, CDR1 GTSNPN and CDR2 SVGIG (reference sequence). Trimming cost V 4 bases and J 1 base; bases outside gene matches: 9. CDR3 residues: CAWTTGGGTSYEQYF. The CDR3 region has the DNA TGTGCCTGGACTACGGGGGGGGGTACTTCCTACGAGCAGTACTTC.

This chain links TRBV4-1 with TRBJ2-1; 9 bases fit TRBD1. Germline V CDR1 and CDR2: MGHRA, YSYEKL. The ends lost 3 bases at V and 8 bases at J; junction bases unmatched: 23. The CDR3 extends over 20 amino acids. The CDR3 DNA reads TGCGCCAGCAGCCAGGGACAGGGACGAAGGGAGGTCGCGAGACCCTATGAGCAGTTCTTC. Translation: CASSQGQGRREVARPYEQFF.

The chain recombines TRBV29-1 with TRBJ1-1; perhaps TRBD1 as D (5 bases). V was trimmed by 5 bases and J by 1 base, leaving 11 bases between them. CDR3 length: 13 amino acids. CDR1 and CDR2 (germline): SQVTM, ANQGSEA. CDR3 coding DNA: TGCAGCGTTTTTAGGACACAGAACACTGAAGCTTTCTTT. Amino acids: CSVFRTQNTEAFF.

The chain employs TRBV28 and TRBJ2-5; 8 bases are shared with TRBD2. Germline CDR1 and CDR2: MDHEN and SYDVKM. This CDR3 has 15 residues. The V segment lost 5 bases and the J segment 4 bases; nucleotides outside the gene matches: 9. The CDR3 region is CASSAVRGALETQYF. As DNA, the CDR3 is TGTGCCAGCAGTGCAGTGCGGGGGGCTTTAGAGACCCAGTACTTC. The full variable domain, in which reference TRBV28 and TRBJ2-5 provide the parts outside the CDR3, is DVKVTQSSRYLVKRTGEKVFLECVQDMDHENMFWYRQDPGLGLRLIYFSYDVKMKEKGDIPEGYSVSREKKERFSLILESASTNQTSMYLCASSAVRGALETQYFGPGTRLLVL.

This chain joins TRBV4-2 and TRBJ2-2; 12 bases match TRBD1. The CDR3 spans 17 residues. The junction had 6 bases not matched to a gene; V was cut back by 0 bases and J by 7 bases. CDR1 is LGHNA, CDR2 YNFKEQ, per germline. The CDR3 DNA is TGTGCCAGCAGCCAAGACGGGACAGGGGGCTGGGGCGGGGAGCTGTTTTTT. Residues: CASSQDGTGGWGGELFF.

The chain uses TRBV6-1 and TRBJ1-5; no clear D. Trimming removed 8 bases at V and 2 bases at J, with 10 bases between. Germline-derived CDR1 and CDR2 are MNHNS and SASEGT. The CDR3 has 13 residues. DNA of the CDR3: TGTGCCAGCGGCGTCCGGGGCAATCAGCCCCAGCATTTT. Residues: CASGVRGNQPQHF.

The chain links TRBV6-5 to TRBJ2-7; the match to TRBD2 covers 7 bases. V trimming: 6 bases; J trimming: 2 bases; junction bases outside the gene matches: 7. Germline V gene data show CDR1 as MNHEY and CDR2 as SVGAGI. CDR3 size: 14 residues. As DNA, the CDR3 is TGTGCCAGCAGGGTGGGGACTATCCCCTACGAGCAGTACTTC. It codes for CASRVGTIPYEQYF.